This T cell receptor (beta chain) was identified during a study of T cells in Graves' hyperthyroidism and ophthalmopathy. Trimming removed 6 bases from V and 3 bases from J, with 14 bases in between. Germline V lookup: CDR1 SEHNR, CDR2 FQNEAQ (reference sequence). The CDR3 covers 14 residues. This clonotype was counted between two and nine times. RNA transcripts yielded amplified TCR beta CDR3 regions. HTBI primers drove first-round RT-PCR of the TCR CDR3. TCRdb ran MiXCR on the multiplex PCR reads and lists one entry per CDR3 protein. Among under 750,000 distinct CDR3 sequences, 18% were seen once, and the ten largest hold 16%. Uncontrolled infection, other autoimmune disease, pregnancy and lactation each barred patients from inclusion.

V and J are TRBV7-9 and TRBJ2-5; maybe TRBD1 (5 bases). The TCR sequence derives from a woman in her 50s with Graves' hyperthyroidism that later progressed to Graves' ophthalmopathy. Sample: blood. In nucleotides, the CDR3 is TGTGCCAGCAGTCAAGACAGACAAAAAGAGACCCAGTACTTC. Translating gives CASSQDRQKETQYF.